Below, 26 T cell receptor beta chains from the same sample are listed, as sequenced in a study of shared clonotypes between healthy human individuals (dated by TCRdb to 2019 to 2021). Preparation of the library involved the immunoSEQ multiplex PCR assay. TCRdb mirrors the immuneACCESS table, restricted to in-frame sequences. Some clones are absent from its copies; in checked studies, under half trace to an unresolved V gene, and the reason for the others is unknown. Counted in this sample were approximately 2,000,000 clones; about 90% of them appeared once. In total, the top ten clones hold 0.3% to 0.45% of the sample. Sequences were obtained from naive CD4+ T cells from PBMCs. The cell subset or site label on this specimen signifies: CD45RA+ positively selected. These receptor sequences come from a man aged 18 to 30 in good health. Some clones in this sample may be carry-over from other donors' samples.

V usage is TRBV5-5 and J usage is TRBJ2-3; D not resolved. CDR1 is SGHKS and CDR2 is YYEKEE in the germline V gene (reference sequence). This CDR3 has 13 residues. V lost 2 bases to trimming and J lost 6 bases, with 10 bases between them. As DNA, the CDR3 is TGTGCCAGCAGCTTTCTGGGCGTCGATACGCAGTATTTT. Its translation is CASSFLGVDTQYF.

V and J are TRBV6-1 and TRBJ2-7; 10 bases are shared with TRBD1. The CDR3 has 21 residues. Trimming at V came to 2 bases and at J to 6 bases, leaving 25 bases not matched to a gene. Germline CDR1 and CDR2: MNHNS and SASEGT. This CDR3 is CASSERWVIGTGERTGGEQYF. The CDR3 DNA sequence: TGTGCCAGCAGTGAACGGTGGGTTATCGGGACAGGGGAAAGAACAGGAGGCGAGCAGTACTTC.

V usage is TRBV5-1 and J usage is TRBJ1-1; 8 nucleotides agree with TRBD1. The CDR3 totals 16 residues. Germline CDR1 reads SGHRS; CDR2 reads YFSETQ. The trim removed 0 bases at V and 4 bases at J, leaving 8 bases unmatched. CDR3 sequence (DNA): TGCGCCAGCAGCTTGGTAATTACGCAGGGGGCCACTGAAGCTTTCTTT. Its protein product is CASSLVITQGATEAFF.

Note on this clone: A much larger clone sits a single nucleotide away, making a read error possible. Different DNA sequences within this sample yield the same CDR3. The V and J genes are TRBV5-1 and TRBJ2-5; no clear D. Trimming took 1 base from V and 4 from J, leaving 2 bases between them. The germline gives CDR1 SGHRS, CDR2 YFSETQ. The length of the CDR3 is 11 residues. DNA for the CDR3: TGCGCCAGCAGCTTGCGAGAGACCCAGTACTTC. It yields the protein CASSLRETQYF.

This clone has a handful of counts. The chain recombines TRBV5-1 with TRBJ1-5; D may be TRBD1 (6 bases). The CDR3 contains 15 residues. Germline CDR1 and CDR2: SGHRS and YFSETQ. V lost 0 bases, J lost 11 bases, and 18 bases lay in between. The CDR3 protein is CASSLVPGTGQSQHF. The CDR3 DNA reads TGCGCCAGCAGCTTGGTACCGGGGACCGGACAGTCCCAGCATTTT.

The rearrangement uses TRBV28 and TRBJ2-7; D perhaps matches TRBD2 (6 bases). The germline V gene has CDR1 MDHEN and CDR2 SYDVKM. Trimming took 6 bases from V and 2 from J, leaving 17 bases between them. The CDR3 is 15 residues long. This chain's CDR3 is CASSPMGGAPYEQYF. DNA for the CDR3: TGTGCCAGCAGCCCAATGGGGGGAGCCCCCTACGAGCAGTACTTC.

Comment on this clone: The same CDR3 can be traced to other DNA sequences in this sample. V usage is TRBV5-1 and J usage is TRBJ2-7; D unclear. Deletions cut 0 bases from V and 0 bases from J, with 7 bases between. This CDR3 region has 14 residues. Germline V gives CDR1 SGHRS, CDR2 YFSETQ. The CDR3 sequence: CASSLGRSSYEQYF. DNA of the CDR3: TGCGCCAGCAGCTTGGGTAGGAGCTCCTACGAGCAGTACTTC. Full variable domain (rest looked up from reference TRBV5-1 and TRBJ2-7): KAGVTQTPRYLIKTRGQQVTLSCSPISGHRSVSWYQQTPGQGLQFLFEYFSETQRNKGNFPGRFSGRQFSNSRSEMNVSTLELGDSALYLCASSLGRSSYEQYFGPGTRLTVT.

Notes on this clone: Other DNA sequences in the sample encode the same CDR3. The chain employs TRBV5-1 and TRBJ2-7; the match to TRBD2 covers 10 bases. Germline trimming cut 0 bases from V and 3 bases from J; bases unmatched to any gene: 3. This CDR3 has 15 residues. The germline V gene has CDR1 SGHRS and CDR2 YFSETQ. As DNA, the CDR3 is TGCGCCAGCAGCTTGGTGGCTAGCGGGAGCTACGAGCAGTACTTC. Translated: CASSLVASGSYEQYF.

The rearrangement uses TRBV7-8 and TRBJ1-1, with unresolved D. The CDR3 length is 17 residues. Germline V CDR1 and CDR2: SGHVS, FQNEAQ. The V gene lost 1 base and the J gene lost 5 bases, with 20 bases spanning the gap. The CDR3 spells CASSLVAVLVGKTEAFF. The CDR3 DNA follows: TGTGCCAGCAGCTTAGTGGCAGTCCTGGTGGGTAAGACTGAAGCTTTCTTT.

The chain carries TRBV5-1 and TRBJ1-1; D uncertain. Germline CDR1 reads SGHRS; CDR2 reads YFSETQ. The V and J ends lost 4 bases and 6 bases respectively, with 19 bases between them. The CDR3 runs to 15 residues. DNA of the CDR3: TGCGCCAGCAGCCCCTTCGGTGGTGAGGGCGCTGAAGCTTTCTTT. Protein sequence: CASSPFGGEGAEAFF.

The chain recombines TRBV19 with TRBJ2-3; D may be TRBD2 (6 bases). Germline V lookup: CDR1 LNHDA, CDR2 SQIVND (reference sequence). CDR3 length: 16 residues. Trimming pared 3 bases from V and 0 bases from J, leaving 13 bases between. CDR3 amino acids: CASSMGGLVSTDTQYF. The CDR3 bases are TGTGCCAGTAGTATGGGGGGACTGGTTAGCACAGATACGCAGTATTTT.

The V and J genes are TRBV9 and TRBJ2-2; D unclear. CDR1 SGDLS and CDR2 YYNGEE come from the germline V gene. The V and J ends lost 7 bases and 3 bases respectively, with 16 bases between them. This CDR3 spans 15 amino acids. The CDR3 sequence is CASDRAEMDTGELFF. The CDR3 DNA reads TGTGCCAGCGATCGTGCGGAAATGGACACCGGGGAGCTGTTTTTT.

The V gene is TRBV28, the J gene TRBJ2-6; D tentatively fits TRBD1 or TRBD2 (5 bases each). The length of the CDR3 is 15 residues. Trimming took off 6 bases at V and 2 bases at J, with 11 bases between the two ends. Germline CDR1 and CDR2: MDHEN and SYDVKM. CDR3 DNA sequence: TGTGCCAGCAGACAAAGGGGAGCTGGGGCCAACGTCCTGACTTTC. It codes for CASRQRGAGANVLTF.

The V call is TRBV14, the J call TRBJ2-3; D not resolved. The CDR3 consists of 13 residues. Trimming left V 4 bases short and J 8 bases short, with 13 bases between. CDR1 and CDR2 (germline): SGHDN, FVKESK. The CDR3 spells CASSRDWVGTQYF. The CDR3 DNA sequence: TGTGCCAGCAGCCGAGACTGGGTTGGTACGCAGTATTTT.

The CDR3 loop is CSNGDRSSYEQYF. The CDR3, as DNA: TGTAGTAATGGTGACAGGAGCTCCTACGAGCAGTACTTC. The rearrangement links TRBV19 to TRBJ2-7, with D tentatively TRBD1 (6 bases). The CDR3 loop spans 13 amino acids. Per the germline V gene, CDR1 is LNHDA and CDR2 is SQIVND (reference sequence).

The chain couples TRBV4-3 to TRBJ2-2, with 7 bases matching TRBD1. The germline CDR1 and CDR2 sequences are LGHNA and YSLEER. This CDR3 contains 14 residues. V was clipped by 4 bases and J by 8 bases; unmatched bases: 7. Written as DNA, the CDR3 is TGCGCCAGCAGCCCACGACAGGGAGCGGGGGAGCTGTTTTTT. It is translated as CASSPRQGAGELFF.

The CDR3, as DNA: TGTGCCAGCAGTTTATTGGCCGGGGGAGGGACCTACGAGCAGTACTTC. It yields the protein CASSLLAGGGTYEQYF. The chain links TRBV27 to TRBJ2-7; 7 bases are shared with TRBD2. With V trimmed by 1 base and J by 2 bases, 8 bases remained unmatched. Germline V gene lookup returns CDR1 MNHEY and CDR2 SMNVEV (reference sequence). The CDR3 extends over 16 amino acids.

This clone was counted a single time. The V call is TRBV10-3, the J call TRBJ1-5; D might be TRBD1 (6 bases). There are 16 residues in the CDR3. Between the trimmed V and J ends, which lost 0 bases and 6 bases, there was a span of 15 bases. CDR1 and CDR2 from the germline V gene are ENHRY and SYGVKD. CDR3 sequence (DNA): TGTGCCATCAGTGAGTCGGGTATACAGGGCGGTCAGCCCCAGCATTTT. Residues: CAISESGIQGGQPQHF.

The genes are TRBV2 and TRBJ2-7; D is ambiguous. Trimming stripped 5 bases from V and 4 bases from J, with 9 bases between. The CDR3 totals 12 residues. The germline CDR1 and CDR2 sequences are SNHLY and FYNNEI. The CDR3 nucleotides are TGTGCCAGCAGTCCCGACTTATACGAGCAGTACTTC. Translation: CASSPDLYEQYF.

The chain carries TRBV9 and TRBJ2-2, with D unclear. V was trimmed by 0 bases and J by 7 bases, leaving 4 bases between them. The CDR3 loop spans 12 amino acids. Germline CDR1 reads SGDLS; CDR2 reads YYNGEE. The CDR3 loop is CASSVEVGELFF. The CDR3 DNA sequence: TGTGCCAGCAGCGTAGAGGTCGGGGAGCTGTTTTTT.

With regard to this clone: Other nucleotide sequences in the sample specify the same CDR3. This chain connects TRBV5-1 to TRBJ1-1, with D perhaps matching TRBD1 (6 bases). The CDR3 has 14 amino acids. Germline V gene lookup returns CDR1 SGHRS and CDR2 YFSETQ. Trimming stripped 0 bases from V and 1 base from J, with 7 bases between. CDR3 nucleotides: TGCGCCAGCAGCTTGGAGGGGGGGAACACTGAAGCTTTCTTT. This codes for CASSLEGGNTEAFF.

The chain has TRBV7-7 and TRBJ2-5; D uncertain. CDR1 SSHAT and CDR2 FNYEAQ come from the germline V gene (reference sequence). Trimming took off 1 base at V and 4 bases at J, with 10 bases between the two ends. The CDR3 runs to 14 residues. CDR3 protein: CASSLGALRETQYF. CDR3 nucleotide sequence: TGTGCCAGCAGCTTAGGAGCACTACGAGAGACCCAGTACTTC. Full variable domain (missing parts from reference TRBV7-7 and TRBJ2-5): GAGVSQSPRYKVTKRGQDVTLRCDPISSHATLYWYQQALGQGPEFLTYFNYEAQPDKSGLPSDRFSAERPEGSISTLTIQRTEQRDSAMYRCASSLGALRETQYFGPGTRLLVL.

V gene TRBV5-4 combines with J gene TRBJ2-7, with D possibly being TRBD1 or TRBD2 (5 bases each). CDR1 is SGHNT, CDR2 YYREEE, per germline (reference sequence). The length of the CDR3 is 17 residues. V was cut by 0 bases and J by 4 bases, with 20 bases left in between. This chain's CDR3 is CASSLGGRVANGYEQYF. CDR3 nucleotide sequence: TGTGCCAGCAGCTTGGGGGGCCGGGTAGCGAATGGGTACGAGCAGTACTTC.

The V gene is TRBV19, the J gene TRBJ1-2; D remains ambiguous. V was trimmed by 3 bases and J by 4 bases, leaving 24 bases between them. The CDR3 is 18 residues long. From germline, CDR1 is LNHDA and CDR2 SQIVND (reference sequence). CDR3 coding DNA: TGTGCCAGTAGTATCGAAAATCCTGGACTCCAAAAAGGCTATGGCTACACCTTC. It yields the protein CASSIENPGLQKGYGYTF.

The chain has TRBV27 and TRBJ2-5; TRBD2 agrees at 8 bases. The J call may not be correct, given that the DNA end is closer to TRBJ2-7. This CDR3 is 15 amino acids long. From germline, CDR1 is MNHEY and CDR2 SMNVEV (reference sequence). CDR3 in DNA: TGTGCCAGCAGTCCGCGACTAGCGAGGTCCTACGAGCAGTACTTC. Protein: CASSPRLARSYEQYF.

This chain links TRBV10-3 with TRBJ2-6; 7 positions agree with TRBD1. CDR1 ENHRY and CDR2 SYGVKD come from the germline V gene. Losses at the gene ends were 4 bases for V and 2 bases for J; bases not matched to a gene: 8. The CDR3 loop spans 17 amino acids. CDR3 bases: TGTGCCATCAGTGCCACCCAGGGGGTGGCTGGGGCCAACGTCCTGACTTTC. It is translated as CAISATQGVAGANVLTF.